This record covers a single T cell receptor beta chain. The antigen is undetermined. The record originates from a study of cytomegalovirus exposure and HLA in healthy donors. Study-wide results and caveats: Most likely, a cluster of highly shared sequence variants arose as a sequencing artifact.

With 1 base removed from V and 1 base from J, the gap between germline ends came to 7 bases. The CDR3 totals 14 residues. Germline loops: CDR1 SGHNT, CDR2 YENEEA. The PCR was carried out with 60 Vbeta primers and 13 Jbeta primers. Sequencing was performed with immunoSEQ multiplex PCR; in TCRdb, only in-frame clones are kept and a portion is missing. This sample's table has 180,000 or so clones. The chain has TRBV11-3 and TRBJ1-1, with D maybe TRBD1 (6 bases). The source material was PBMCs. This TCR was sampled from a boy younger than 18 in good health and CMV-seronegative. The CDR3 sequence is CASSLGGGNTEAFF. Here the CDR3 DNA reads TGTGCCAGCAGCTTAGGAGGGGGGAACACTGAAGCTTTCTTT.